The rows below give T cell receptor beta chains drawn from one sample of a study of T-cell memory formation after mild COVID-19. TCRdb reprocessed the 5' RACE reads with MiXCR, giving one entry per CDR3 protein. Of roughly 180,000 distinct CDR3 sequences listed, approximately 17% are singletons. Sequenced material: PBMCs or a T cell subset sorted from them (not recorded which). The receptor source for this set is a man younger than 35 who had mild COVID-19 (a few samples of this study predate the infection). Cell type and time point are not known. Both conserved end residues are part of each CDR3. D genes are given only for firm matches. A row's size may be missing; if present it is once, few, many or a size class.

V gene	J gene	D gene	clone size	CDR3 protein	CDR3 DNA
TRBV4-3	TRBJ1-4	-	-	CASSRVQGNEKLFF	TGCGCCAGCAGCCGAGTCCAGGGCAATGAAAAACTGTTTTTT
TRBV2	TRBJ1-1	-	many	CASSREIAEAFF	TGTGCCTCCAGCAGGGAGATCGCTGAAGCTTTCTTT
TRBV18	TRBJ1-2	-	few	CASSPLDKDYGYTF	TGTGCCAGCTCACCGCTGGACAAGGACTATGGCTACACCTTC
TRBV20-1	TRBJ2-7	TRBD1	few	CSASVVGRGRDEQYF	TGCAGTGCTAGCGTCGTGGGCAGGGGGCGAGACGAGCAGTACTTC
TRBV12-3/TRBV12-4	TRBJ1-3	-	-	CASTLGFSGNTIYF	TGTGCCAGCACCTTGGGGTTCTCTGGAAACACCATATATTTT
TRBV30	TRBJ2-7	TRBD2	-	CAWSASGGQYF	TGTGCCTGGAGTGCTAGCGGGGGGCAATACTTC
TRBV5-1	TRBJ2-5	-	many	CASSLGNQETQYF	TGCGCCAGCAGCTTGGGAAATCAAGAGACCCAGTACTTC
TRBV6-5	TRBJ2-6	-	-	CASSYSGDSGANVLTF	TGTGCCAGCAGTTACTCCGGCGACTCTGGGGCCAACGTCCTGACTTTC
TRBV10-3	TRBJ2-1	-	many	CAISESLPGSSYNEQFF	TGTGCCATCAGTGAGTCCCTTCCGGGGAGCTCCTACAATGAGCAGTTCTTC
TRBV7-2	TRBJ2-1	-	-	CASSPFFSENEQFF	TGTGCCAGCAGCCCATTCTTTAGCGAGAATGAGCAGTTCTTC
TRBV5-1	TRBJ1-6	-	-	CASQTTGTDNSPLHF	TGCGCCAGCCAAACAACCGGGACGGATAATTCACCCCTCCACTTT
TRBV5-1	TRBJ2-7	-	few	CASSLGGISYEQYF	TGCGCCAGCAGCTTGGGGGGGATTTCCTACGAGCAGTACTTC
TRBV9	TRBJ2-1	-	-	CASSVSGNNEQFF	TGTGCCAGCAGCGTCTCTGGGAACAATGAGCAGTTCTTC
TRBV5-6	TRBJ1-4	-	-	CASITPPGRVGASREKLFF	TGTGCCAGCATCACTCCCCCGGGACGGGTGGGGGCTTCGCGGGAAAAACTGTTTTTT
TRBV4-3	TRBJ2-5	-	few	CASSLGGVSYQETQYF	TGCGCCAGCAGCCTCGGAGGAGTTAGTTACCAAGAGACCCAGTACTTC
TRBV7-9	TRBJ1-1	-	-	CASSLALQGVKTEAFF	TGTGCCAGCAGCTTAGCCTTACAAGGGGTGAAGACTGAAGCTTTCTTT